The 12 T cell receptor beta chains below were found in one sample sequenced in a study of shared clonotypes between healthy human individuals. Clones were sequenced by immunoSEQ multiplex PCR, and TCRdb holds only the in-frame ones, with some missing. The sample holds about 2.2 million clones; around 95% are singletons and the top ten take about 1.7%. CD8 cells regarded as naive lacked CD45RO, were positively chosen for CCR7, and omitted terminally differentiated effector memory CD45RA+ cells. The sequenced sample was naive CD8+ T cells from PBMCs. The receptors come from a man aged 18 to 29 in good health. Some clones in this sample may be carry-over from other donors' samples.

The chain joins TRBV27 to TRBJ2-4; D gene uncertain. The germline gives CDR1 MNHEY, CDR2 SMNVEV (reference sequence). The CDR3 sequence is 13 residues long. The ends were cut back, 4 bases at V and 3 bases at J, with 7 bases in the middle. The CDR3 DNA is TGTGCCAGCAGTTCTGAGGTCAAAAACATTCAGTACTTC. This translates into CASSSEVKNIQYF.

This clone appeared a single time. The chain has TRBV2 and TRBJ2-7, with D maybe TRBD2 (6 bases). The CDR3 length is 13 residues. Germline CDR1 reads SNHLY; CDR2 reads FYNNEI. V shed 3 bases and J shed 5 bases, with 11 bases lying between them. The CDR3, as DNA: TGTGCCAGCAGTGACACGGGAGAGGACGAGCAGTACTTC. It codes for CASSDTGEDEQYF. The full variable domain, with the rest looked up from reference TRBV2 and TRBJ2-7, is EPEVTQTPSHQVTQMGQEVILRCVPISNHLYFYWYRQILGQKVEFLVSFYNNEISEKSEIFDDQFSVERPDGSNFTLKIRSTKLEDSAMYFCASSDTGEDEQYFGPGTRLTVT.

V usage is TRBV27 and J usage is TRBJ2-7, with TRBD2 identical over 9 bases. This CDR3 region has 18 residues. Trimming cost V 6 bases and J 4 bases; bases outside gene matches: 19. From germline, CDR1 is MNHEY and CDR2 SMNVEV (reference sequence). The CDR3 DNA is TGTGCCAGCAGCGGGCGGGCTAGCGGGACCCCCTCCCTATACGAGCAGTACTTC. As protein: CASSGRASGTPSLYEQYF.

The V and J genes are TRBV11-2 and TRBJ2-5; the D gene is possibly TRBD1 (6 bases). The closer fit of TRBJ2-7 to the DNA end suggests the J call may be wrong. The CDR3 spans 15 residues. Germline CDR1 and CDR2: SGHAT and FQNNGV. The DNA for the CDR3 is TGTGCCAGCAGCTTAGCACAGGGTCCCCATTACGAGCAGTACTTC. It encodes CASSLAQGPHYEQYF.

Notes on this clone: The junction and the germline gene differ at one end; a read error may be behind it. J is TRBJ1-1 and V is TRBV7-9; D remains unclear. The CDR3 totals 13 residues. The V gene's germline CDR1 is SEHNR and CDR2 FQNEAQ (reference sequence). As DNA, the CDR3 is TGTGCCAGCAGCCTAGCTAGGGCGACTGAAGCTTTCTTT. Translation: CASSLARATEAFF.

V usage is TRBV6-1 and J usage is TRBJ1-1; a possible D gene is TRBD1 (5 bases). CDR1 and CDR2 (germline): MNHNS, SASEGT. V was cut by 4 bases and J by 1 base, with 22 bases left in between. This CDR3 spans 18 amino acids. The CDR3 here is CASSGYQRVQGGNTEAFF. CDR3 nucleotide sequence: TGTGCCAGCAGTGGATACCAGAGAGTCCAGGGTGGGAACACTGAAGCTTTCTTT.

V usage is TRBV11-1 and J usage is TRBJ2-3; no firm D call. The V gene lost 2 bases and the J gene lost 1 base, with 13 bases spanning the gap. This CDR3 region has 16 residues. Germline CDR1 and CDR2: SGHAT and FQDESV (reference sequence). This CDR3 is CASSLLSGRRTDTQYF. CDR3 bases: TGTGCCAGCAGCTTATTGTCCGGTCGGCGCACAGATACGCAGTATTTT.

The V call is TRBV9, the J call TRBJ2-1; 12 bases agree with TRBD2. With V trimmed by 2 bases and J by 5 bases, 8 bases remained unmatched. CDR1 and CDR2 from the germline V gene are SGDLS and YYNGEE. CDR3 length equals 17 residues. The CDR3 protein is CASSVTSLAGGNNEQFF. The CDR3 DNA reads TGTGCCAGCAGCGTTACGTCACTAGCGGGAGGAAACAATGAGCAGTTCTTC.

V usage is TRBV27 and J usage is TRBJ1-5, with a tentative D call TRBD1 (6 bases). Looked up from germline, CDR1 is MNHEY and CDR2 is SMNVEV (reference sequence). Trimming removed 5 bases at V and 1 base at J, with 15 bases between. The CDR3 spans 16 residues. This CDR3 reads CASSMGAGLSNQPQHF. The CDR3, as DNA: TGTGCCAGCAGTATGGGGGCGGGACTCAGCAATCAGCCCCAGCATTTT.

V and J are TRBV6-5 and TRBJ2-7, with D hard to call. There are 14 residues in the CDR3. Trimming removed 1 base at V and 0 bases at J, with 7 bases between. CDR1 MNHEY and CDR2 SVGAGI come from the germline V gene. The CDR3 region is CASSYLVSSYEQYF. The DNA of the CDR3 is TGTGCCAGCAGTTACTTGGTGAGCTCCTACGAGCAGTACTTC.

The CDR3 DNA reads TGTGCCAGCAGCTTCAATGGACCCGAGCAGTACTTC. This codes for CASSFNGPEQYF. The rearrangement joins TRBV7-8 to TRBJ2-7; D remains ambiguous. This CDR3 has 12 residues. Trimming stripped 3 bases from V and 6 bases from J, with 9 bases between. Germline V CDR1 and CDR2: SGHVS, FQNEAQ.

This clone occurred once. The genes are TRBV4-3 and TRBJ2-1; D could derive from TRBD1 or TRBD2 (6 bases each). The germline gives CDR1 LGHNA, CDR2 YSLEER. V lost 1 base and J lost 12, with 25 bases in between. The CDR3 extends over 17 amino acids. The CDR3 here is CASSQAGAGSWESGQFF. The CDR3 coding sequence is TGCGCCAGCAGCCAAGCGGGGGCGGGATCGTGGGAATCGGGGCAGTTCTTC.